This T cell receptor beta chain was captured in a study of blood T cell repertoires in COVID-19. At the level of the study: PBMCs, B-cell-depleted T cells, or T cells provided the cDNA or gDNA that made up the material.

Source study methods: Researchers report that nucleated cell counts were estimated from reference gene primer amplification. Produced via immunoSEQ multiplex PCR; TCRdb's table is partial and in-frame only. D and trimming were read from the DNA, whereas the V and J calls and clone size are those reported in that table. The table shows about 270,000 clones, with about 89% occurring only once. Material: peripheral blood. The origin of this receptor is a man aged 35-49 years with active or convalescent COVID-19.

CDR3 amino acids: CASSRQGAEAFF. The CDR3, as DNA: TGTGCCAGCAGTAGACAGGGTGCGGAAGCTTTCTTT. The chain links TRBV6-5 to TRBJ1-1; 7 bases fit TRBD1. There are 12 residues in the CDR3. The V and J ends lost 5 bases and 8 bases, in that order; junction bases with no gene match: 5. Germline CDR1 and CDR2: MNHEY and SVGAGI.